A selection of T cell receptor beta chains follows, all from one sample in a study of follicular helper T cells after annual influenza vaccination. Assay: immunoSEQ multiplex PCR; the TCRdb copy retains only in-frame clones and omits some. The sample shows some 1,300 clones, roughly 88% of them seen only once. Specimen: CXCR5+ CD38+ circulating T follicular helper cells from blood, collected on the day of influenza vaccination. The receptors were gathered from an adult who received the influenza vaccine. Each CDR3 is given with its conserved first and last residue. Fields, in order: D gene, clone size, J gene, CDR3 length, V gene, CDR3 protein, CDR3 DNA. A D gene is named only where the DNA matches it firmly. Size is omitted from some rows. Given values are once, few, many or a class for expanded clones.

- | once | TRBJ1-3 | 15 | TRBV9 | CASSVDHSSGNTIYF | TGTGCCAGCAGCGTAGACCACAGCTCTGGAAACACCATATATTTT
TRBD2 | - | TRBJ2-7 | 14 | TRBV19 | CASRQRGGNYEQYF | TGTGCCAGTCGTCAGCGGGGGGGAAACTACGAGCAGTACTTC
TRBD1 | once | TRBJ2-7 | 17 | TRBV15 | CATSSGRGAGQGYEQYF | TGTGCCACCAGCAGTGGACGGGGGGCGGGACAGGGCTACGAGCAGTACTTC
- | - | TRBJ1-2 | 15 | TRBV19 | CASGLRGSVDYGYTF | TGTGCCAGTGGCCTGCGCGGGTCGGTGGACTATGGCTACACCTTC
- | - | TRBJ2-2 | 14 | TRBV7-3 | CASSPRPNTGELFF | TGTGCCAGCAGCCCTAGACCCAACACCGGGGAGCTGTTTTTT
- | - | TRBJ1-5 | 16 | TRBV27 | CASTSLHGEGNQPQHF | TGTGCCAGCACCTCCCTACATGGGGAGGGCAATCAGCCCCAGCATTTT
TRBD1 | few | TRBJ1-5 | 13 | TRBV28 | CASIRQGNQPQHF | TGTGCCAGCATCCGACAGGGAAATCAGCCCCAGCATTTT
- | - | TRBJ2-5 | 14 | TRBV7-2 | CASSPGTGRQTQYF | TGTGCCAGCAGCCCGGGGACCGGGCGGCAGACCCAGTACTTC
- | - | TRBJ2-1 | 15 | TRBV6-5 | CASSLEGGAYNEQFF | TGTGCCAGCAGTTTGGAGGGGGGTGCTTACAATGAGCAGTTCTTC
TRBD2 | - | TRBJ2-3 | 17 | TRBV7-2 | CASSSQAGRGVADTQYF | TGTGCCAGCAGCTCCCAGGCCGGGCGGGGGGTGGCAGATACGCAGTATTTT
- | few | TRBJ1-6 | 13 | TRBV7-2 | CAGSGQGNTPLHF | TGTGCCGGATCAGGTCAGGGGAATACACCCCTCCACTTT
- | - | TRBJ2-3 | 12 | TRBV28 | CASSLPGRTQYF | TGTGCCAGCAGTCTCCCGGGGAGGACGCAGTATTTT
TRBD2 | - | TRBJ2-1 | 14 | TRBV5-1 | CASSSSGASNEQFF | TGCGCCAGCAGCTCTAGCGGAGCCTCCAATGAGCAGTTCTTC
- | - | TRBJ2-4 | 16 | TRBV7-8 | CASSLEGVLAKNIQYF | TGTGCCAGCAGCTTAGAGGGAGTCCTAGCCAAAAACATTCAGTACTTC
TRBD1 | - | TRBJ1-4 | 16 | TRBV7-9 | CASSSSGGAANEKLFF | TGTGCCAGCAGCTCCTCAGGGGGAGCGGCTAATGAAAAACTGTTTTTT
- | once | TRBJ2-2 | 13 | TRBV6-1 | CASIRGYTGELFF | TGTGCCAGCATCAGGGGTTACACCGGGGAGCTGTTTTTT
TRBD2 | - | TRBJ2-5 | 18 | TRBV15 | CATSRQRVAGGDQETQYF | TGTGCCACCAGCAGACAAAGAGTTGCGGGGGGGGACCAAGAGACCCAGTACTTC
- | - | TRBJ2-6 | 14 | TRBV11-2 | CASSLSSGANVLTF | TGTGCCAGCAGCCTTAGCTCTGGGGCCAACGTCCTGACTTTC
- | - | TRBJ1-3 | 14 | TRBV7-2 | CASSPTGRGNTIYF | TGTGCCAGCAGCCCCACTGGTCGGGGAAACACCATATATTTT
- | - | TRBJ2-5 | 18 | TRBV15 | CATSRDRRPAGSQETQYF | TGTGCCACCAGCAGAGATCGTCGGCCAGCCGGTAGTCAAGAGACCCAGTACTTC
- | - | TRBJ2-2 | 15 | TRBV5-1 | CASSLEAGLAGELFF | TGCGCCAGCAGCTTGGAAGCAGGCTTAGCCGGGGAGCTGTTTTTT
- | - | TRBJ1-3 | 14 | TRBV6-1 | CASGSGGSGNTIYF | TGTGCCAGCGGGAGTGGGGGCTCTGGAAACACCATATATTTT
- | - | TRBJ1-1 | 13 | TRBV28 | CASSPTAYTEAFF | TGTGCCAGCAGTCCGACAGCCTACACTGAAGCTTTCTTT
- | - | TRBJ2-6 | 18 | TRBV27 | CASSLCFWLQSRANVLTF | TGTGCCAGCAGTCTATGCTTCTGGCTACAAAGTCGGGCCAACGTCCTGACTTTC
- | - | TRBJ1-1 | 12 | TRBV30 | CAWDRGGTEAFF | TGTGCCTGGGATAGAGGGGGCACTGAAGCTTTCTTT
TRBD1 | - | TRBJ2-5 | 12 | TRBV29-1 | CSARTGEETQYF | TGCAGCGCCCGGACAGGGGAAGAGACCCAGTACTTC
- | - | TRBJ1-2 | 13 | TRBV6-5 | CASSRTANYGYTF | TGTGCCAGCAGCAGGACGGCTAACTATGGCTACACCTTC
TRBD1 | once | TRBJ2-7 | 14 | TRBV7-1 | CASSRRGGSYEQYF | TGTGCCAGCAGCCGGAGAGGGGGCAGCTACGAGCAGTACTTC
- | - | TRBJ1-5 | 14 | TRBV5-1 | CASSLGGINQPQHF | TGCGCCAGCAGCCTAGGGGGGATCAATCAGCCCCAGCATTTT
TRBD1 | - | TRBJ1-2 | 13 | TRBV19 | CASSMETGYGYTF | TGTGCCAGTAGTATGGAGACAGGGTATGGCTACACCTTC
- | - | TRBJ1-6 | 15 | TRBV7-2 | CASSFDSAIGSPLHF | TGTGCCAGCAGCTTTGACAGCGCGATAGGCTCACCCCTCCACTTT
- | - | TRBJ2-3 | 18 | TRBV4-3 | CASSQDLPGGGNTDTQYF | TGCGCCAGCAGCCAAGATTTGCCCGGGGGCGGAAACACAGATACGCAGTATTTT
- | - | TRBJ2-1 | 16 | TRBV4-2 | CASSQGVTGTYNEQFF | TGTGCCAGCAGCCAAGGGGTTACGGGAACCTACAATGAGCAGTTCTTC
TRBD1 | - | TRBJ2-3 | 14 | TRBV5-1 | CASSPGTGVDTQYF | TGCGCCAGCAGCCCAGGGACAGGGGTAGATACGCAGTATTTT
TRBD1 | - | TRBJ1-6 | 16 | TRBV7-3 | CASSFSWDRGKSPLHF | TGTGCCAGCAGCTTCTCATGGGACAGGGGCAAGTCACCCCTCCACTTT
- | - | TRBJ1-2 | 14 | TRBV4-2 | CASSQEALNYGYTF | TGTGCCAGCAGCCAAGAGGCGTTGAACTATGGCTACACCTTC
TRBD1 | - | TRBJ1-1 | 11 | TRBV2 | CASRTGAEAFF | TGTGCCAGCAGGACAGGGGCTGAAGCTTTCTTT
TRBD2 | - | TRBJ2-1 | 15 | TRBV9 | CASSVAAGGYNEQFF | TGTGCCAGCAGCGTAGCAGCGGGGGGTTACAATGAGCAGTTCTTC
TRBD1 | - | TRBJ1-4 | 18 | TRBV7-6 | CASSPGKYRGPDHEKLFF | TGTGCCAGCAGCCCTGGTAAATACAGGGGGCCGGACCATGAAAAACTGTTTTTT
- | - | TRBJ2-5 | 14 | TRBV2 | CATLAGTQGGTQYF | TGTGCCACCCTAGCCGGGACTCAAGGGGGGACCCAGTACTTC
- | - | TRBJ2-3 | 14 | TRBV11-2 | CASSLNGATDTQYF | TGTGCCAGCAGCTTAAACGGAGCCACAGATACGCAGTATTTT
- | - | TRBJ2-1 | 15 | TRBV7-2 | CASSSRSGFYNEQFF | TGTGCCAGCAGTTCAAGAAGCGGGTTCTACAATGAGCAGTTCTTC
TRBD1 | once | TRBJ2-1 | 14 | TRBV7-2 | CASSGQGWGNEQFF | TGTGCCAGCAGCGGACAGGGTTGGGGCAATGAGCAGTTCTTC